The 9 T cell receptor beta chains presented below share a single source sample, sequenced in a study of T-cell memory formation after mild COVID-19. TCRdb reprocessed the 5' RACE reads via MiXCR and lists one record per CDR3 protein. The sample has approximately 480,000 distinct CDR3 sequences; 15% to 20% are singletons. Sample: PBMCs or a T cell subset sorted from them (not recorded which). The receptors were sampled from an adult woman who had mild COVID-19 (a few samples of this study predate the infection). Cell type and time point are not known.

The rearrangement uses TRBV18 and TRBJ2-7; 9 positions agree with TRBD1. CDR1 is KGHSH, CDR2 LQKENI, per germline. This CDR3 region has 15 residues. Trimming at V came to 3 bases and at J to 3 bases, leaving 6 bases not matched to a gene. The DNA for the CDR3 is TGTGCCAGCTCACCCCCCGGGACAGGGATCTACGAGCAGTACTTC. It codes for CASSPPGTGIYEQYF.

The genes are TRBV24-1 and TRBJ2-5; no definite D call. This CDR3 is 13 amino acids long. CDR1 and CDR2 (germline): KGHDR, SFDVKD. The V end lost 3 bases, the J end lost 4 bases, and 8 bases lay between the germline ends. In DNA, the CDR3 is TGTGCCACCAGTGATCCACCCGTAGAGACCCAGTACTTC. Protein product: CATSDPPVETQYF.

This clonotype came up a few times. The chain employs TRBV2 and TRBJ2-1; 9 nucleotides match TRBD2. The CDR3 totals 17 residues. V was clipped by 3 bases and J by 0 bases; unmatched bases: 6. Germline values: CDR1 SNHLY, CDR2 FYNNEI. CDR3: CASSDHSSGASYNEQFF. CDR3 in DNA: TGTGCCAGCAGTGACCATTCTAGCGGGGCCTCCTACAATGAGCAGTTCTTC.

This clonotype came up a few times. The chain uses TRBV6-5 and TRBJ2-3; a weak D match, TRBD1 (5 bases). The length of the CDR3 is 20 residues. CDR1 is MNHEY and CDR2 is SVGAGI in the germline V gene. V was shortened by 2 bases and J by 6 bases, with 30 bases between the two germline ends. CDR3 protein: CASSYPNRPFSRRHRDTQYF. The CDR3 nucleotides read TGTGCCAGCAGTTACCCAAATCGTCCGTTCTCCAGGCGGCACAGGGATACGCAGTATTTT.

This clonotype was seen more than once but under ten times. The J gene is TRBJ2-5, the V gene TRBV12-3 or TRBV12-4; 15 positions agree with TRBD2. The CDR3 has 16 amino acids. Unmatched junction bases numbered 8, after V lost 5 bases and J lost 7 bases. CDR3 sequence: CASSPWTSGRVSTQYF. CDR3 coding DNA: TGTGCCAGCAGTCCCTGGACTAGCGGGAGGGTATCGACCCAGTACTTC.

In its sample, this clonotype was seen a few times. The rearrangement joins TRBV6-1 to TRBJ1-4; 7 bases map to TRBD1. Germline CDR1 reads MNHNS; CDR2 reads SASEGT. This CDR3 spans 16 amino acids. Unmatched junction bases numbered 11, after V lost 5 bases and J lost 5 bases. The CDR3, as DNA: TGTGCCAGCAGTCCTACGGCGACAGGGCGGAATGAAAAACTGTTTTTT. Translation gives CASSPTATGRNEKLFF.

This chain links TRBV7-9 with TRBJ2-7; the match to TRBD1 covers 11 bases. Per the germline V gene, CDR1 is SEHNR and CDR2 is FQNEAQ (reference sequence). The length of the CDR3 is 13 residues. V lost 5 bases to trimming and J lost 5 bases; unmatched junction nucleotides: 2. CDR3 protein: CASSTGQGDEQYF. In DNA, the CDR3 is TGTGCCAGCAGCACGGGACAGGGGGACGAGCAGTACTTC.

The V and J genes are TRBV4-2 and TRBJ1-4; D is perhaps TRBD1 (5 bases). V was pared by 0 bases and J by 3 bases, with 11 bases between. Germline V gene data show CDR1 as LGHNA and CDR2 as YNFKEQ. This CDR3 comprises 16 residues. The DNA for the CDR3 is TGTGCCAGCAGCCAAGATACCAGGGCCTCTAATGAAAAACTGTTTTTT. Translation gives CASSQDTRASNEKLFF.

The chain uses TRBV19 and TRBJ2-7; D is unclear. V lost 0 bases, J lost 2 bases, and 11 bases lay in between. Germline CDR1 LNHDA, CDR2 SQIVND (reference sequence). This CDR3 comprises 15 residues. The CDR3 loop is CASSIEAGLTYEQYF. DNA for the CDR3: TGTGCCAGTAGTATAGAGGCAGGCCTAACCTACGAGCAGTACTTC.